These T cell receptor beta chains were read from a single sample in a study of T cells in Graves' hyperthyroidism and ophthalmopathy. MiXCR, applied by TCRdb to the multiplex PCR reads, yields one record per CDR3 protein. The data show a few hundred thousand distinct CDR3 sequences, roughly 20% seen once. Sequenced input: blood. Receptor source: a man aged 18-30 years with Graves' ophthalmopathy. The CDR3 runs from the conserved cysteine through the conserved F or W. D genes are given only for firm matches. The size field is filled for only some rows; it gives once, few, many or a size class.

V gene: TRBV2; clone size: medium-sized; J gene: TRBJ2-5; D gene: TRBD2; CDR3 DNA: TGTGCCAGCAAGTCTAGCGGGGGGGAGACCCAGTACTTC; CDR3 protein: CASKSSGGETQYF
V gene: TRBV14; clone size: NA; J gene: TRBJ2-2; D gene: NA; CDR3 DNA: TGTGCCAGCAGCCAAGAGGTATGGACCGGGGAGCTGTTTTTT; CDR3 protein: CASSQEVWTGELFF
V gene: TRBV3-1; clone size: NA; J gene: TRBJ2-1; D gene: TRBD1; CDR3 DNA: TGTGCCAGCAGCCAAGCGCCGGGACAGGGGGCCAGCAATGAGCAGTTCTTC; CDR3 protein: CASSQAPGQGASNEQFF
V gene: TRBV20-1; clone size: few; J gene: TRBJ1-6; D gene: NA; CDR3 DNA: TGCAGTGCTAGGGAGGGGGGCCAGGGCTATAATTCACCCCTCCACTTT; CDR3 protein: CSAREGGQGYNSPLHF
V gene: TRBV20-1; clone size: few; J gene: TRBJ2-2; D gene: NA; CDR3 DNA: TGCAGTGCTCGCCCTCAGGGGCGGCCAATACCCACCGGGGAGCTGTTTTTT; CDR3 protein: CSARPQGRPIPTGELFF
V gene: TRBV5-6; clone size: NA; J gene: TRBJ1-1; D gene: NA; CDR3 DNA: TGTGCCAGCAGCTTTCCCTCCTTGAGCACTGAAGCTTTCTTT; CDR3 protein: CASSFPSLSTEAFF
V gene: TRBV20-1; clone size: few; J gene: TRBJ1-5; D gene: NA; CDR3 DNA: TGCAGTGCTAACCCAGGGCACGGCAATCAGCCCCAGCATTTT; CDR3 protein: CSANPGHGNQPQHF
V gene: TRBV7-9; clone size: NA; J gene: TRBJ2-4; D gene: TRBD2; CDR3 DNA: TGTGCCAGCAGCTCAACCCGGGAGGGGGAGGGCGGGAACATTCAGTACTTC; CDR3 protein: CASSSTREGEGGNIQYF
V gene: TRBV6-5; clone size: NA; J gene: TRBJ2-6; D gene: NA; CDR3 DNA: TGTGCCAGCAGTTACTCCGGGGGCCGGAACGGGGCCAACGTCCTGACTTTC; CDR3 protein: CASSYSGGRNGANVLTF
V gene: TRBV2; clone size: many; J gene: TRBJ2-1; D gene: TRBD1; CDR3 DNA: TGTGCCAGCAGGGTAGAGACAGGGCCGGGCGAGGGTGAGCAGTTCTTC; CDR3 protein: CASRVETGPGEGEQFF
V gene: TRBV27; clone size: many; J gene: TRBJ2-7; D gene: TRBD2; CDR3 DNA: TGTGCCAGCAGTTTTTTTAGCGGGGCGTCGTACGAGCAGTACTTC; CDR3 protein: CASSFFSGASYEQYF
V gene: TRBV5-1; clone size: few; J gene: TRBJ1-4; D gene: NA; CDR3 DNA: TGCGCCAGCAGCTCCGGCAACTCCGGAGCCCCTGAAAAACTGTTTTTT; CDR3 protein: CASSSGNSGAPEKLFF
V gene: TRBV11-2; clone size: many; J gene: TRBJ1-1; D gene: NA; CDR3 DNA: TGTGCCAGCAGCTTAGTGGACATAGGCACTGAAGCTTTCTTT; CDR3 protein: CASSLVDIGTEAFF
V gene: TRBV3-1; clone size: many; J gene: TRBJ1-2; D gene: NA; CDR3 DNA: TGTGCCAGCAGTCGGGGACTGTATGGCTACACCTTC; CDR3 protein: CASSRGLYGYTF
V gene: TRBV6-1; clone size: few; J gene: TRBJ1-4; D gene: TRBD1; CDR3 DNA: TGTGCCAGCAAACAGGGGGAGACTAATGAAAAACTGTTTTTT; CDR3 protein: CASKQGETNEKLFF